The rows below give T cell receptor beta chains drawn from one sample of a study of cytotoxic CD8 clonotypes in ibrutinib-treated CLL. TCRdb keeps only in-frame clones here, not all; method: immunoSEQ multiplex PCR. Found here are some 310,000 clones, about 80% of them singletons; the top ten hold roughly 7%. This material consisted of PBMCs, taken before ibrutinib treatment. The source is a human donor with chronic lymphocytic leukemia. Both conserved end residues are part of each CDR3. A D gene is named only where the DNA matches it firmly. Part of the rows lack a size; the others show once, few, many or a class for expanded clones.

j_call: TRBJ2-2
cdr3_length: 14
clone_size: NA
d_call: TRBD2
v_call: TRBV29-1
cdr3_nt: TGCAGCGTGGGTAGCGGGACGAACACCGGGGAGCTGTTTTTT
cdr3_aa: CSVGSGTNTGELFF

j_call: TRBJ1-5
cdr3_length: 15
clone_size: NA
d_call: TRBD1
v_call: TRBV28
cdr3_nt: TGTGCCAGCAGCCGCGCAGGGGGGTGGGGTCAGCCCCAGCATTTT
cdr3_aa: CASSRAGGWGQPQHF

j_call: TRBJ1-1
cdr3_length: 15
clone_size: NA
d_call: TRBD1
v_call: TRBV6-5
cdr3_nt: TGTGCCAGCAGTGCCCCGGGACAGGGGGCGCGAGGAGCTTTCTTT
cdr3_aa: CASSAPGQGARGAFF

j_call: TRBJ2-2
cdr3_length: 19
clone_size: NA
d_call: TRBD2
v_call: TRBV5-4
cdr3_nt: TGTGCCAGCAGCAGAACTCCGGGACTAGCGGGAGACGGCACCGGGGAGCTGTTTTTT
cdr3_aa: CASSRTPGLAGDGTGELFF

j_call: TRBJ2-7
cdr3_length: 15
clone_size: NA
d_call: NA
v_call: TRBV19
cdr3_nt: TGTGCCCTAAGGAGGGGACGCCAATATTCCTACGAGCAGTACTTC
cdr3_aa: CALRRGRQYSYEQYF

j_call: TRBJ1-2
cdr3_length: 13
clone_size: NA
d_call: TRBD1
v_call: TRBV7-8
cdr3_nt: TGTGCCAGCAGCTTGGGACAGAACTATGGCTACACCTTC
cdr3_aa: CASSLGQNYGYTF

j_call: TRBJ2-7
cdr3_length: 16
clone_size: NA
d_call: TRBD2
v_call: TRBV7-9
cdr3_nt: TGTGCCAGCAGCTTAGCGCAGAGCGGGAGGTACGGCGAGCAGTACTTC
cdr3_aa: CASSLAQSGRYGEQYF

j_call: TRBJ2-7
cdr3_length: 21
clone_size: NA
d_call: TRBD1
v_call: TRBV7-3
cdr3_nt: TGTGCCAGCAGCCCGTGGACAGGAGACCTCGTCGGGGTCCCGAGCTCCTACGAGCAGTACTTC
cdr3_aa: CASSPWTGDLVGVPSSYEQYF

j_call: TRBJ1-2
cdr3_length: 15
clone_size: NA
d_call: TRBD1
v_call: TRBV6-6
cdr3_nt: TGTGCCAGCAGTTACCAGACAGGGTATAACTATGGCTACACCTTC
cdr3_aa: CASSYQTGYNYGYTF

j_call: TRBJ2-1
cdr3_length: 16
clone_size: NA
d_call: TRBD2
v_call: TRBV11-3
cdr3_nt: TGTGCCAGCAGCTTATTAGGCGGGAGCATCTACAATGAGCAGTTCTTC
cdr3_aa: CASSLLGGSIYNEQFF

j_call: TRBJ1-1
cdr3_length: 14
clone_size: once
d_call: NA
v_call: TRBV5-4
cdr3_nt: TGTGCCAGCAGCCCTCCGAACATGAACACTGAAGCTTTCTTT
cdr3_aa: CASSPPNMNTEAFF

j_call: TRBJ1-1
cdr3_length: 15
clone_size: NA
d_call: NA
v_call: TRBV6-6
cdr3_nt: TGTGCCAGCAGTCGTCGGGCCAGTAACGTACCTGAAGCTTTCTTT
cdr3_aa: CASSRRASNVPEAFF

j_call: TRBJ1-5
cdr3_length: 15
clone_size: NA
d_call: TRBD1
v_call: TRBV9
cdr3_nt: TGTGCCAGCAGCGTAGGTGAGGGGGCGAGGCAGCCCCAGCATTTT
cdr3_aa: CASSVGEGARQPQHF

j_call: TRBJ2-2
cdr3_length: 12
clone_size: NA
d_call: NA
v_call: TRBV19
cdr3_nt: TGTGCCAGTAGAAAGAACACCGGGGAGCTGTTTTTT
cdr3_aa: CASRKNTGELFF

j_call: TRBJ1-1
cdr3_length: 15
clone_size: NA
d_call: NA
v_call: TRBV7-3
cdr3_nt: TGTGCCAGCAGCTTAAATGGGGGAATGAACACTGAAGCTTTCTTT
cdr3_aa: CASSLNGGMNTEAFF

j_call: TRBJ2-5
cdr3_length: 13
clone_size: NA
d_call: NA
v_call: TRBV6-5
cdr3_nt: TGTGCCAGCAGACAGGGAGCGGTAGAGACCCAGTACTTC
cdr3_aa: CASRQGAVETQYF

j_call: TRBJ2-3
cdr3_length: 16
clone_size: NA
d_call: TRBD2
v_call: TRBV19
cdr3_nt: TGTGCCAGTAGTCCCCCAGGGACTAGCGGGGCAGATACGCAGTATTTT
cdr3_aa: CASSPPGTSGADTQYF

j_call: TRBJ2-7
cdr3_length: 20
clone_size: NA
d_call: TRBD2
v_call: TRBV30
cdr3_nt: TGTGCCTGGAGTGTACCACGATTATGGACTAGCGGGAGTCGCTTCTACGAGCAGTACTTC
cdr3_aa: CAWSVPRLWTSGSRFYEQYF

j_call: TRBJ2-7
cdr3_length: 15
clone_size: NA
d_call: NA
v_call: TRBV5-1
cdr3_nt: TGCGCCAGCAGCTTGGAATCAGGGTCGGCCTACGAGCAGTACTTC
cdr3_aa: CASSLESGSAYEQYF

j_call: TRBJ1-5
cdr3_length: 14
clone_size: NA
d_call: NA
v_call: TRBV7-8
cdr3_nt: TGTGCCAGCAGCTGGGCGGGACTCAATCAGCCCCAGCATTTT
cdr3_aa: CASSWAGLNQPQHF

j_call: TRBJ2-1
cdr3_length: 16
clone_size: once
d_call: NA
v_call: TRBV7-3
cdr3_nt: TGTGCCAGCAGCTCGCAGGGGCCCCTCTCCTACAATGAGCAGTTCTTC
cdr3_aa: CASSSQGPLSYNEQFF

j_call: TRBJ2-1
cdr3_length: 16
clone_size: NA
d_call: TRBD2
v_call: TRBV9
cdr3_nt: TGTGCCAGCAGCGTAGTCGGTAGCGGGAGTTACAATGAGCAGTTCTTC
cdr3_aa: CASSVVGSGSYNEQFF

j_call: TRBJ2-2
cdr3_length: 14
clone_size: NA
d_call: TRBD2
v_call: TRBV28
cdr3_nt: TGTGCCAGCAGAGGACTAGCGGGAACCGGGGAGCTGTTTTTT
cdr3_aa: CASRGLAGTGELFF

j_call: TRBJ2-3
cdr3_length: 13
clone_size: NA
d_call: NA
v_call: TRBV5-6
cdr3_nt: TGTGCCAGCAGCCAAGACAGAACAGATACGCAGTATTTT
cdr3_aa: CASSQDRTDTQYF

j_call: TRBJ2-1
cdr3_length: 13
clone_size: NA
d_call: NA
v_call: TRBV5-4
cdr3_nt: TGTGCCAGTACGACCCCGGCCTACAATGAGCAGTTCTTC
cdr3_aa: CASTTPAYNEQFF

j_call: TRBJ1-2
cdr3_length: 14
clone_size: NA
d_call: TRBD1
v_call: TRBV30
cdr3_nt: TGTGCCTGGAGGGGGACAGACAGGGCGAACGGCTACACCTTC
cdr3_aa: CAWRGTDRANGYTF

j_call: TRBJ2-7
cdr3_length: 14
clone_size: NA
d_call: TRBD2
v_call: TRBV6-1
cdr3_nt: TGTGCCAGCAGTGAACGTTCGGGGGGCTACGAGCAGTACTTC
cdr3_aa: CASSERSGGYEQYF

j_call: TRBJ2-7
cdr3_length: 17
clone_size: NA
d_call: TRBD2
v_call: TRBV14
cdr3_nt: TGTGCCAGCAGCCAAGAGACACCCGGACTAGCGGGAGGCGAGCAGTACTTC
cdr3_aa: CASSQETPGLAGGEQYF

j_call: TRBJ1-2
cdr3_length: 12
clone_size: NA
d_call: NA
v_call: TRBV30
cdr3_nt: TGTGCCTGGAGGGATACAGAGTATGGCTACACCTTC
cdr3_aa: CAWRDTEYGYTF

j_call: TRBJ1-1
cdr3_length: 16
clone_size: NA
d_call: NA
v_call: TRBV6-5
cdr3_nt: TGTGCCAGCAGTTACTCGAGATCCCCCATGAACACTGAAGCTTTCTTT
cdr3_aa: CASSYSRSPMNTEAFF

j_call: TRBJ2-3
cdr3_length: 16
clone_size: few
d_call: NA
v_call: TRBV9
cdr3_nt: TGTGCCAGCAGCGTAGCGAGCTCTAGCGGCACAGATACGCAGTATTTT
cdr3_aa: CASSVASSSGTDTQYF

j_call: TRBJ1-4
cdr3_length: 13
clone_size: NA
d_call: TRBD1
v_call: TRBV19
cdr3_nt: TGTGCCAGTGGGGACAGACCTCCAGAAAAACTGTTTTTT
cdr3_aa: CASGDRPPEKLFF

j_call: TRBJ1-5
cdr3_length: 16
clone_size: NA
d_call: NA
v_call: TRBV29-1
cdr3_nt: TGCAGCGTTGTGTTCTCCCTGGGGGTAGCCAATCAGCCCCAGCATTTT
cdr3_aa: CSVVFSLGVANQPQHF

j_call: TRBJ2-5
cdr3_length: 15
clone_size: NA
d_call: TRBD1
v_call: TRBV5-6
cdr3_nt: TGTGCCAGCAGCTTAGGACCGGGACAGGGTGGGACCCAGTACTTC
cdr3_aa: CASSLGPGQGGTQYF

j_call: TRBJ1-1
cdr3_length: 15
clone_size: NA
d_call: NA
v_call: TRBV6-5
cdr3_nt: TGTGCCAGCAGTTACCTTTTGGGTTCCGGCCGTGGAGCTTTCTTT
cdr3_aa: CASSYLLGSGRGAFF

j_call: TRBJ1-5
cdr3_length: 14
clone_size: NA
d_call: NA
v_call: TRBV27
cdr3_nt: TGTGCCAGCAGTCAGAGCCATCCATATCAGCCCCAGCATTTT
cdr3_aa: CASSQSHPYQPQHF

j_call: TRBJ2-1
cdr3_length: 13
clone_size: NA
d_call: NA
v_call: TRBV6-5
cdr3_nt: TGTGCCAGCAGTTACTCGAGACGAAATGAGCAGTTCTTC
cdr3_aa: CASSYSRRNEQFF

j_call: TRBJ1-1
cdr3_length: 14
clone_size: NA
d_call: NA
v_call: TRBV28
cdr3_nt: TGTGCCAGCAGCACCGGGGGTTGGGACACTGAAGCTTTCTTT
cdr3_aa: CASSTGGWDTEAFF

j_call: TRBJ1-2
cdr3_length: 14
clone_size: NA
d_call: NA
v_call: TRBV2
cdr3_nt: TGTGCCAGCAGCCGAGATTGGGGGAGCGGGGGCTACACCTTC
cdr3_aa: CASSRDWGSGGYTF

j_call: TRBJ2-3
cdr3_length: 13
clone_size: NA
d_call: NA
v_call: TRBV9
cdr3_nt: TGTGCCAGCCTTGCTAGCGGCACAGATACGCAGTATTTT
cdr3_aa: CASLASGTDTQYF

j_call: TRBJ2-1
cdr3_length: 13
clone_size: once
d_call: NA
v_call: TRBV7-9
cdr3_nt: TGTGCCAGCAGCTTAGTACTATGGGGTGAGCAGTTCTTC
cdr3_aa: CASSLVLWGEQFF

j_call: TRBJ1-2
cdr3_length: 13
clone_size: NA
d_call: TRBD1
v_call: TRBV2
cdr3_nt: TGTGCCAGCAGGGAACAGGGGGCGCAAGGCTACACCTTC
cdr3_aa: CASREQGAQGYTF

j_call: TRBJ2-7
cdr3_length: 16
clone_size: NA
d_call: NA
v_call: TRBV25-1
cdr3_nt: TGTGCCAGCAGTGAATTAAACTCACAGTACTCCTACGAGCAGTACTTC
cdr3_aa: CASSELNSQYSYEQYF

j_call: TRBJ2-7
cdr3_length: 15
clone_size: NA
d_call: NA
v_call: TRBV19
cdr3_nt: TGTGCCAGTACTAAGGGTCTAGCGCCTACCTACGAGCAGTACTTC
cdr3_aa: CASTKGLAPTYEQYF

j_call: TRBJ2-3
cdr3_length: 19
clone_size: NA
d_call: TRBD2
v_call: TRBV5-1
cdr3_nt: TGCGCCAGCAGTATAAGTGGGTCAAGACTAGCGGGAGTTTCAGATACGCAGTATTTT
cdr3_aa: CASSISGSRLAGVSDTQYF

j_call: TRBJ1-2
cdr3_length: 14
clone_size: few
d_call: NA
v_call: TRBV18
cdr3_nt: TGTGCCAGCTCACCGGGCGTTCCAAACTATGGCTACACCTTC
cdr3_aa: CASSPGVPNYGYTF

j_call: TRBJ2-1
cdr3_length: 15
clone_size: NA
d_call: NA
v_call: TRBV28
cdr3_nt: TGTGCCAGCAGCTACCGACTAGGAGGTTACAATGAGCAGTTCTTC
cdr3_aa: CASSYRLGGYNEQFF

j_call: TRBJ2-3
cdr3_length: 14
clone_size: NA
d_call: NA
v_call: TRBV19
cdr3_nt: TGTGCCAGTAGTATAGTTTACCCCACAGATACGCAGTATTTT
cdr3_aa: CASSIVYPTDTQYF

j_call: TRBJ1-2
cdr3_length: 12
clone_size: NA
d_call: NA
v_call: TRBV28
cdr3_nt: TGTGCCAGCAGTTGGCAGAAATATGGCTACACCTTC
cdr3_aa: CASSWQKYGYTF

j_call: TRBJ2-1
cdr3_length: 14
clone_size: NA
d_call: NA
v_call: TRBV4-3
cdr3_nt: TGCGCCAGCAGCCAAATCAGGGTGATGGATGAGCAGTTCTTC
cdr3_aa: CASSQIRVMDEQFF

j_call: TRBJ1-2
cdr3_length: 17
clone_size: NA
d_call: TRBD1
v_call: TRBV27
cdr3_nt: TGTGCCAGCAGTCATTCGGGGGCAGAAGGACAGGCCTATGGCTACACCTTC
cdr3_aa: CASSHSGAEGQAYGYTF

j_call: TRBJ2-1
cdr3_length: 17
clone_size: NA
d_call: TRBD2
v_call: TRBV4-2
cdr3_nt: TGTGCCAGCAGCCAAAGATCGGGACTAGCGATATACAATGAGCAGTTCTTC
cdr3_aa: CASSQRSGLAIYNEQFF

j_call: TRBJ1-1
cdr3_length: 13
clone_size: NA
d_call: NA
v_call: TRBV7-2
cdr3_nt: TGTGCCAGCAGCGCCGCCGGGGGGGTGAAGGCTTTCTTT
cdr3_aa: CASSAAGGVKAFF